The T cell receptor beta chain under discussion was sequenced for a study of tissue T cells after allogeneic stem cell transplantation. CDR3 sequences, V/J genes, frequencies and template counts came from survey-depth TCRbeta sequencing. Clones were read by immunoSEQ multiplex PCR, and TCRdb kept only the in-frame ones, dropping some. The data contain 3,000 to 3,500 clones, roughly 50% of them singletons. To note about this clone: The target antigen is unknown. Mouse gene names apply.

Study-wide points: In patients and mice, blood and spleen missed much of tissue repertoire. Shared clones across patients were few; motif clustering revealed tissue-specific shared signatures. Sampling depth was limited, and the cohort was small and clinically varied.

Described time point: mouse harvest day 14 after allogeneic transplant. Mouse grafts combined 10^7 T-cell-depleted bone marrow cells with 10^6 splenic CD5+ T cells. The sample consisted of gut tissue. The clonotype originates from a female BALB/c mouse given C57BL/6 T cells with graft-versus-host disease after an allogeneic hematopoietic cell transplant.

CDR3 protein: CASSLTGGDYAEQFF. The CDR3 DNA, read in part, is TGTGCCAGCTCTCTAACTGGGGGGGACTATGCTGAGCAGTTC. This sequence joins TRBV12-1 and TRBJ2-1; 10 bases are shared with TRBD2. Sequencing ends 1 residue short of the CDR3 end; the germline J gene provides the rest. V dropped 1 base and J dropped 2; count of bases not matched to a gene: 1. Per the germline V gene, CDR1 is SGHSN and CDR2 is HYEKVE. The CDR3 is 15 residues long.